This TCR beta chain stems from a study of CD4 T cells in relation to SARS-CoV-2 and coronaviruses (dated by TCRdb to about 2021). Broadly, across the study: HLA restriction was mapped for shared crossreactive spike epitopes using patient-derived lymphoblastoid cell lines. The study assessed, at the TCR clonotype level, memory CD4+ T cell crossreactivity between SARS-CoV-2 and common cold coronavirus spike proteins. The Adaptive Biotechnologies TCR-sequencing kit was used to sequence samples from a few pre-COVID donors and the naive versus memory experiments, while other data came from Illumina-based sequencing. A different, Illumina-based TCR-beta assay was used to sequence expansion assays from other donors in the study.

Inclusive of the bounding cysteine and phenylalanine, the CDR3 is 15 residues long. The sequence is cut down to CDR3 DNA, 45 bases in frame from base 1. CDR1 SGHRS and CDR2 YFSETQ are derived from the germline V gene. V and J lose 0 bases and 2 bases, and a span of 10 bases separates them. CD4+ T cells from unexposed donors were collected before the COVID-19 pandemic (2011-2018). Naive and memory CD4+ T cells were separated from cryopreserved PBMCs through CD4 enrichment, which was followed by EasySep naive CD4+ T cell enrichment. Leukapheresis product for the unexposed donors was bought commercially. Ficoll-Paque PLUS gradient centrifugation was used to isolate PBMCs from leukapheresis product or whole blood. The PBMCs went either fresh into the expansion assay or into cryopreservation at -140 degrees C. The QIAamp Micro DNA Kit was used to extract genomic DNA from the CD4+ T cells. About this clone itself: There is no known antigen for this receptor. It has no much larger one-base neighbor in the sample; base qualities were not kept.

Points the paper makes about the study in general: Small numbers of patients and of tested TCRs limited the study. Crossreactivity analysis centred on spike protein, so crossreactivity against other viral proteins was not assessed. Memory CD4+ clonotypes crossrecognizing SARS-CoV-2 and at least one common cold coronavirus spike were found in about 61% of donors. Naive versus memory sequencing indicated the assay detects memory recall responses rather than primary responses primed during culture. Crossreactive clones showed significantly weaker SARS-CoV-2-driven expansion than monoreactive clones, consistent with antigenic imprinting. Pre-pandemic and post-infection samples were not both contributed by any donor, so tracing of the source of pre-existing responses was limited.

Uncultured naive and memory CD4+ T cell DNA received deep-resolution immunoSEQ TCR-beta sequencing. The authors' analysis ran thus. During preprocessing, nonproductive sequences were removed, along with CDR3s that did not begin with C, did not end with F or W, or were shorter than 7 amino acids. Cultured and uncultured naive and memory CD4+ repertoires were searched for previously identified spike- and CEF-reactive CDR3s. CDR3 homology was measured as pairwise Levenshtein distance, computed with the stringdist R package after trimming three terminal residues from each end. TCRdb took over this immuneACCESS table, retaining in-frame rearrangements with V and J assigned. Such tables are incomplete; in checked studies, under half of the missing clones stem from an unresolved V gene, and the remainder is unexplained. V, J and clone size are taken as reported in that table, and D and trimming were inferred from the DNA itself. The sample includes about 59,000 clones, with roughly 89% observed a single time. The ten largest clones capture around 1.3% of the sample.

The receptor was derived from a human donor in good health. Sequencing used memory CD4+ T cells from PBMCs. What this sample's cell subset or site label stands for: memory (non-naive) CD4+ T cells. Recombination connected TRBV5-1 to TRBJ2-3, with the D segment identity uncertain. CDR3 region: CASSLDGRFTDTQYF. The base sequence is TGCGCCAGCAGCTTGGATGGTAGATTCACAGATACGCAGTATTTT.